The entry below gives a single T cell receptor (beta chain) sequence along with its context. Its antigen is as yet unknown. Sequencing used immunoSEQ multiplex PCR; TCRdb keeps in-frame clones, though not all of them. The sample includes some 96,000 clones, approximately 80% seen only once; the top ten take 9% to 15%. These data belong to a study of PD-1 blockade in classical Hodgkin lymphoma. Trimming left V 6 bases short and J 8 bases short, with 20 bases between. The CDR3 contains 15 residues. Germline CDR1 reads LNHDA; CDR2 reads SQIVND (reference sequence). Relapse was seen in all patients after autologous stem cell transplantation, and brentuximab vedotin exposure was variable. The study's findings and limits: Healthy donors reportedly exceeded newly diagnosed patients in baseline TCR diversity.

The gene calls are TRBV19 and TRBJ2-1; D is possibly TRBD2 (6 bases). The TCR comes from a human donor with classical Hodgkin lymphoma. This sample comprised peripheral blood mononuclear cells (PBMCs), obtained at baseline. The CDR3 is CASSPSAGGEDEQFF. As DNA, the CDR3 is TGTGCCAGTAGCCCCAGCGCAGGAGGGGAGGATGAGCAGTTCTTC.